These 19 T cell receptor beta chains were sequenced from one sample in a study of blood T cells in healthy people across ages. The second PCR ran roughly 6 to 11 cycles with a sample-barcoded 5' primer and J-beta primers. Each CDR3 protein is one row after TCRdb ran MiXCR on the 5' RACE reads. The sample records roughly 1.4 million distinct CDR3 sequences, around 59% being singletons. The sequenced sample consisted of blood. These receptor sequences come from a man in his late teens or twenties in good health.

This clonotype was recorded only once. The chain has TRBV20-1 and TRBJ2-5; 10 bases are shared with TRBD2. The germline CDR1 and CDR2 sequences are DFQATT and SNEGSKA (reference sequence). The length of the CDR3 is 16 residues. The V and J ends lost 7 bases and 4 bases, in that order; junction bases with no gene match: 15. In DNA, the CDR3 is TGCAGTGAGAGGGCTAGCGGGGGCCGTATCCCAGAGACCCAGTACTTC. It yields the protein CSERASGGRIPETQYF.

This clonotype occurred a few times. J is TRBJ2-5 and V is TRBV20-1; no firm D call. V was shortened by 1 base and J by 2 bases, with 8 bases between the two germline ends. Germline lookup yields CDR1 DFQATT and CDR2 SNEGSKA (reference sequence). This CDR3 is 13 amino acids long. CDR3 DNA sequence: TGCAGTGCTAGAGTGGAAATACAAGAGACCCAGTACTTC. Translation gives CSARVEIQETQYF.

The sample holds a few counts of this clonotype. V is TRBV6-5 and J is TRBJ2-1, with a possible D match to TRBD2 (7 bases). The CDR3 runs to 13 residues. The germline gives CDR1 MNHEY, CDR2 SVGAGI. Deletions cut 5 bases from V and 10 bases from J, with 15 bases between. CDR3 DNA sequence: TGTGCCAGCAGTGACGGGGGAGGGGGGGAGCAGTTCTTC. The encoded protein is CASSDGGGGEQFF.

The chain uses TRBV29-1 and TRBJ2-3; perhaps TRBD2 as D (6 bases). Germline CDR1 reads SQVTM; CDR2 reads ANQGSEA. Trimming shortened V by 7 bases and J by 2 bases, and 19 bases separated the two germline ends. The CDR3 runs to 15 residues. CDR3 nucleotide sequence: TGCAGCGGTGGGAGTTACAGCGGGTACACAGATACGCAGTATTTT. Amino acids: CSGGSYSGYTDTQYF.

The rearrangement uses TRBV10-3 and TRBJ1-2; 7 positions agree with TRBD1. V lost 5 bases, J lost 4 bases, and 13 bases stayed unmatched. The CDR3 runs to 16 residues. The germline V gene has CDR1 ENHRY and CDR2 SYGVKD. This CDR3 reads CAISYVKTGDLYGYTF. The DNA for the CDR3 is TGTGCCATCAGTTATGTCAAAACAGGGGACCTCTATGGCTACACCTTC.

This clonotype was seen a few times. The V gene is TRBV6-6, the J gene TRBJ1-4, with D uncertain. Germline loops: CDR1 MNHNY, CDR2 SVGAGI (reference sequence). V shed 4 bases and J shed 4 bases, with 13 bases lying between them. The length of the CDR3 is 15 residues. This CDR3 is CASSFWGKVNEKLFF. CDR3 DNA: TGTGCCAGCAGTTTTTGGGGTAAAGTTAATGAAAAACTGTTTTTT.

V and J are TRBV20-1 and TRBJ2-7; possibly TRBD2 for D (7 bases). The CDR3 loop spans 13 amino acids. V lost 7 bases and J 2 bases, leaving 15 bases between the germline ends. Per germline, CDR1 DFQATT and CDR2 SNEGSKA (reference sequence). In DNA form, the CDR3 reads TGCAGTGGGGGGGGCCCTGGGACCTACGAGCAGTACTTC. As protein: CSGGGPGTYEQYF.

The chain recombines TRBV4-2 with TRBJ2-3, with TRBD2 identical over 11 bases. With V trimmed by 4 bases and J by 4 bases, 19 bases remained unmatched. The CDR3 sequence is 20 residues long. Per germline, CDR1 LGHNA and CDR2 YNFKEQ. CDR3 sequence (DNA): TGTGCCAGCAGCCGTCAGGGGAAGGGGTTTCTAGCGGGAGGCCCAGATACGCAGTATTTT. It encodes CASSRQGKGFLAGGPDTQYF.

The gene calls are TRBV2 and TRBJ2-3, with 14 bases matching TRBD2. This CDR3 has 16 residues. Trimming at V came to 6 bases and at J to 4 bases, leaving 6 bases not matched to a gene. CDR1 is SNHLY, CDR2 FYNNEI, per germline. This chain's CDR3 is CASRATSGGGSDTQYF. Here the CDR3 DNA reads TGTGCCAGCAGGGCGACTAGCGGGGGGGGTTCAGATACGCAGTATTTT. Full variable domain (remainder filled in from reference TRBV2 and TRBJ2-3): EPEVTQTPSHQVTQMGQEVILRCVPISNHLYFYWYRQILGQKVEFLVSFYNNEISEKSEIFDDQFSVERPDGSNFTLKIRSTKLEDSAMYFCASRATSGGGSDTQYFGPGTRLTVL.

V usage is TRBV4-3 and J usage is TRBJ2-1; 10 bases align to TRBD2. Looked up from germline, CDR1 is LGHNA and CDR2 is YSLEER. The V segment lost 4 bases and the J segment 6 bases; nucleotides outside the gene matches: 6. CDR3 length equals 15 residues. CDR3 amino acids: CASSPSGGLINEQFF. Here the CDR3 DNA reads TGCGCCAGCAGCCCTAGCGGGGGCTTAATCAATGAGCAGTTCTTC.

CDR3 in DNA: TGCAGTGCTTGGGACCCCACTAGCGGGAGAGCTACGCAGTATTTT. Amino acids: CSAWDPTSGRATQYF. V and J are TRBV20-1 and TRBJ2-3, with 11 bases aligning to TRBD2. The CDR3 consists of 15 residues. The germline CDR1 and CDR2 sequences are DFQATT and SNEGSKA (reference sequence). Trimming at V came to 5 bases and at J to 8 bases, leaving 12 bases not matched to a gene.

This sequence joins TRBV3-1 and TRBJ1-2, with no clear D. The length of the CDR3 is 14 residues. Germline CDR1 LGHDT, CDR2 YNNKEL (reference sequence). With 0 bases removed from V and 4 bases from J, the gap between germline ends came to 9 bases. In DNA, the CDR3 is TGTGCCAGCAGCCAAGATGGAGGGCCCTATGGCTACACCTTC. It yields the protein CASSQDGGPYGYTF.

The CDR3 loop is CASSYRGLYYEQYF. The CDR3 nucleotides read TGTGCCAGCAGTTACAGAGGACTTTACTACGAGCAGTACTTC. The chain links TRBV6-5 to TRBJ2-4, with a possible D match to TRBD2 (5 bases). The J call is in doubt because the DNA end fits TRBJ2-7 better. There are 14 residues in the CDR3. The germline CDR1 and CDR2 sequences are MNHEY and SVGAGI.

The CDR3 sequence is CASSITGTGTYNEQFF. Written as DNA, the CDR3 is TGTGCCAGCAGTATCACCGGGACAGGAACATACAATGAGCAGTTCTTC. The genes are TRBV27 and TRBJ2-1, with TRBD1 identical over 8 bases. With V trimmed by 5 bases and J by 4 bases, 10 bases remained unmatched. The CDR3 has 16 amino acids. Germline CDR1 is MNHEY and CDR2 is SMNVEV (reference sequence).

V gene TRBV7-2 combines with J gene TRBJ2-1; possibly TRBD1 for D (5 bases). Germline CDR1 reads SGHTA; CDR2 reads FQGNSA. This CDR3 has 15 amino acids. V was clipped by 0 bases and J by 5 bases, with 11 bases between them. This CDR3 is CASSLALQGNNEQFF. CDR3 nucleotide sequence: TGTGCCAGCAGCTTAGCCCTCCAGGGAAACAATGAGCAGTTCTTC.

The chain joins TRBV7-9 to TRBJ2-7; 10 bases are a match to TRBD1. The CDR3 loop spans 16 amino acids. CDR1 is SEHNR, CDR2 FQNEAQ, per germline (reference sequence). V was clipped by 1 base and J by 5 bases; unmatched bases: 8. Written as DNA, the CDR3 is TGTGCCAGCAGCTTAGTCGGGACAGGGGATCGCCACGAGCAGTACTTC. Translating gives CASSLVGTGDRHEQYF.

This chain joins TRBV24-1 and TRBJ2-7; D remains unclear. With the DNA end fitting TRBJ2-5 better, the J assignment may be wrong. The CDR3 is 13 residues long. Germline V CDR1 and CDR2: KGHDR, SFDVKD. CDR3 nucleotides: TGTGCCACCAGTGATTTGATAGGTGAGACCCAGTACTTC. Protein product: CATSDLIGETQYF.

This clonotype was seen more than once but under ten times. The CDR3 DNA is TGCAGTGCTAGAGATGACCTAGCGTTGTCCTACGAGCAGTACTTC. It translates to CSARDDLALSYEQYF. This chain joins TRBV20-1 and TRBJ2-7; D is perhaps TRBD2 (6 bases). V was pared by 0 bases and J by 1 base, with 13 bases between. The CDR3 loop spans 15 amino acids. Per the germline V gene, CDR1 is DFQATT and CDR2 is SNEGSKA (reference sequence).

This sequence joins TRBV28 and TRBJ2-1, with 8 bases lining up with TRBD1. The CDR3 spans 15 residues. Germline assignment: CDR1 MDHEN and CDR2 SYDVKM. Trimming cost V 8 bases and J 4 bases; bases outside gene matches: 10. CDR3 region: CASFSRGRIYNEQFF. The CDR3 DNA sequence: TGTGCCAGCTTTAGCAGGGGGCGCATTTACAATGAGCAGTTCTTC.